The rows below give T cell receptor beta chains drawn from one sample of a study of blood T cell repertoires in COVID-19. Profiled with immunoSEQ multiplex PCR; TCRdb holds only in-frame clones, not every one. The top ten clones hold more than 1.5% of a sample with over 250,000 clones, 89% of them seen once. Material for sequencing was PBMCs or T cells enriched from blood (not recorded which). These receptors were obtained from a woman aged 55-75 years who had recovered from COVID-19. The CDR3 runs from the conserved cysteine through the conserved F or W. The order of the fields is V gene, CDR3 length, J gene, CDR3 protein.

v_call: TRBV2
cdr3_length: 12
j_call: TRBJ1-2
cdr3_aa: CASSVQGDGYTF

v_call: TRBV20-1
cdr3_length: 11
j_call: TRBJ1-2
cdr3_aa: CSAGHLYGYTF

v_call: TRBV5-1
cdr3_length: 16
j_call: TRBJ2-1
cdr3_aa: CASSLLIAGGYHEQFF

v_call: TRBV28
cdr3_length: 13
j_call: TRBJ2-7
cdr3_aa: CACSAGGTYEQYF

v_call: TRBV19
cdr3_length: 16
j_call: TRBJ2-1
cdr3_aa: CASSILGQGAANEQFF

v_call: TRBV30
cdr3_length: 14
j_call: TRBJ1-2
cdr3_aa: CAWSYTYGHNGYTF

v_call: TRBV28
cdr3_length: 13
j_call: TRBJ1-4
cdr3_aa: CASRGATNEKLFF

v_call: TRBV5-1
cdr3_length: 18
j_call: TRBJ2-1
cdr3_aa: CASSSVERGGHGYNEQFF

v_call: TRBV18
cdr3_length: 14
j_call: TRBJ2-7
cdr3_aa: CASSPGQVSYEQYF

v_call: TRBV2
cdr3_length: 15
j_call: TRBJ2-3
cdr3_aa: CASSVGTQTTDTQYF

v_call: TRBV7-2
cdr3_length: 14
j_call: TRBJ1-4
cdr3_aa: CASSPGGTWEKLFF

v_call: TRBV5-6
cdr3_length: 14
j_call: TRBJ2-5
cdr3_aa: CASSLVAGRETQYF

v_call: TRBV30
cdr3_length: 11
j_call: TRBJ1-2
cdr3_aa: CAWSVGYGYTF

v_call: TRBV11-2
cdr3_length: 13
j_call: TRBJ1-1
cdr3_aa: CASRQQGGTEAFF

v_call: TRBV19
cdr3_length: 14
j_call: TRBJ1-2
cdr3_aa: CASTPPGRGYGYTF

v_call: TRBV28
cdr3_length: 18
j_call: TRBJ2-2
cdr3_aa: CASSLRQFMGANTGELFF